These 16 T cell receptor beta chains were sequenced from one sample in a study of shared clonotypes between healthy human individuals. The naive CD8 subset, CD45RO-negative cells positively selected for CCR7, excluded terminally differentiated effector memory CD45RA+ cells. Profiled with immunoSEQ multiplex PCR; TCRdb holds only in-frame clones, not every one. The data show about 2 million clones, about 95% seen once. The specimen sequenced was naive CD8+ T cells sorted from blood. The receptors originated from a man aged 18 to 30 in good health.

The chain is built from TRBV18 and TRBJ2-1; D may be TRBD1 (7 bases). CDR1 KGHSH and CDR2 LQKENI come from the germline V gene. V was clipped by 5 bases and J by 0 bases, with 14 bases between them. CDR3 length equals 16 residues. The CDR3 protein is CASSAGQTDSYNEQFF. DNA for the CDR3: TGTGCCAGCTCAGCGGGACAGACCGACTCCTACAATGAGCAGTTCTTC. The variable domain in full, with the rest retrieved from reference TRBV18 and TRBJ2-1, is NAGVMQNPRHLVRRRGQEARLRCSPMKGHSHVYWYRQLPEEGLKFMVYLQKENIIDESGMPKERFSAEFPKEGPSILRIQQVVRGDSAAYFCASSAGQTDSYNEQFFGPGTRLTVL.

V and J are TRBV9 and TRBJ2-3; 9 bases fit TRBD2. This CDR3 spans 17 amino acids. With 3 bases clipped from V and 4 bases from J, the junction kept 12 bases outside the gene matches. CDR1 is SGDLS, CDR2 YYNGEE, per germline. CDR3: CASSGPGTSFGPDTQYF. For the CDR3, the DNA is TGTGCCAGCAGCGGGCCCGGGACTAGCTTTGGTCCAGATACGCAGTATTTT.

This chain joins TRBV9 and TRBJ2-1, with TRBD1 matching over 8 bases. After removal of 4 bases from V and 6 bases from J, the junction contained 9 bases not matched to a gene. The CDR3 totals 15 residues. Germline values: CDR1 SGDLS, CDR2 YYNGEE. The CDR3 bases are TGTGCCAGCAGCACCTCCGGACAGGGCCTCAATGAGCAGTTCTTC. This encodes CASSTSGQGLNEQFF.

The chain combines TRBV5-6 with TRBJ2-1; D is possibly TRBD2 (5 bases). Between the trimmed V and J ends, which lost 0 bases and 0 bases, there was a span of 13 bases. CDR3 size: 17 residues. Germline loops: CDR1 SGHDT, CDR2 YYEEEE. The chain's CDR3 is CASSLGLAVYSYNEQFF. The DNA for the CDR3 is TGTGCCAGCAGCTTGGGGCTAGCTGTCTACTCCTACAATGAGCAGTTCTTC.

This chain uses TRBV27 with TRBJ1-3; no definite D call. This CDR3 comprises 14 residues. Trimming cost V 7 bases and J 2 bases, with 12 bases left between them. Germline CDR1 and CDR2: MNHEY and SMNVEV (reference sequence). Written as DNA, the CDR3 is TGTGCCAGCAAGGCCGTCTCCCCTGGAAACACCATATATTTT. Protein sequence: CASKAVSPGNTIYF.

The rearrangement links TRBV1 to TRBJ2-7; the table names TRBD2, a call not compared with the DNA. TRBV1 is a pseudogene. The CDR3 has 14 amino acids. CDR3 loop: CTSSQIKEGLELHF. CDR3 coding DNA: TGCACCAGCAGCCAAATCAAGGAGGGACTTGAGCTCCACTTC.

The DNA of the CDR3 is TGTGCCAGTAATCCCGGGACACACTATGGCTACACCTTC. It specifies CASNPGTHYGYTF. V usage is TRBV19 and J usage is TRBJ1-2, with D maybe TRBD1 (6 bases). Trimming cost V 7 bases and J 3 bases, with 12 bases left between them. Looked up from germline, CDR1 is LNHDA and CDR2 is SQIVND (reference sequence). The CDR3 length is 13 residues.

The V and J genes are TRBV5-5 and TRBJ2-7; TRBD2 agrees at 9 bases. J lost 0 bases, V lost 4 bases, and 11 bases had no gene match. This CDR3 contains 17 residues. CDR1 SGHKS and CDR2 YYEKEE come from the germline V gene (reference sequence). For the CDR3, the DNA is TGTGCCAGCAGCCCAGGGACTAGCTACGGAAGCTCCTACGAGCAGTACTTC. It encodes CASSPGTSYGSSYEQYF.

The genes are TRBV6-1 and TRBJ2-7; 14 bases align to TRBD2. J lost 9 bases, V lost 4 bases, and 5 bases had no gene match. The germline CDR1 and CDR2 sequences are MNHNS and SASEGT. This CDR3 is built from 14 residues. The CDR3 sequence is CASSVGLAGGGQYF. The CDR3 DNA follows: TGTGCCAGCAGTGTCGGACTAGCGGGAGGCGGGCAGTACTTC.

V is TRBV13 and J is TRBJ1-5, with D maybe TRBD1 (5 bases). V lost 5 bases and J lost 7, with 15 bases in between. Germline V gives CDR1 PRHDT, CDR2 FYEKMQ (reference sequence). The CDR3 covers 14 residues. The CDR3 loop is CASSENMGEQPQHF. CDR3 nucleotides: TGTGCCAGCAGCGAGAACATGGGGGAGCAGCCCCAGCATTTT. The variable domain in full, with the rest retrieved from reference TRBV13 and TRBJ1-5, is AAGVIQSPRHLIKEKRETATLKCYPIPRHDTVYWYQQGPGQDPQFLISFYEKMQSDKGSIPDRFSAQQFSDYHSELNMSSLELGDSALYFCASSENMGEQPQHFGDGTRLSIL.

V is TRBV5-6 and J is TRBJ2-7, with D tentatively TRBD1 or TRBD2 (5 bases each). This CDR3 contains 16 residues. Looked up from germline, CDR1 is SGHDT and CDR2 is YYEEEE. The V and J ends lost 0 bases and 2 bases respectively, with 15 bases between them. The CDR3 bases are TGTGCCAGCAGCTTGGGGGTCGGTAGGGGAGCCTACGAGCAGTACTTC. This encodes CASSLGVGRGAYEQYF.

The gene calls are TRBV23-1 and TRBJ2-7, with D possibly TRBD2 on 5 matching bases. TRBV23-1 is given ORF status, its function remaining uncertain. This CDR3 spans 12 amino acids. Deletions cut 8 bases from V and 7 bases from J, with 15 bases between. CDR3 bases: TGCGCCAGCCGACCGGAGGTAGAGGAGCAGTACTTC. It specifies CASRPEVEEQYF.

This rearrangement joins TRBV10-3 to TRBJ2-7; D may be TRBD1 (6 bases). Germline V gene data show CDR1 as ENHRY and CDR2 as SYGVKD. V was pared by 2 bases and J by 0 bases, with 11 bases between. The CDR3 runs 15 residues. CDR3 residues: CAISEVLTGSYEQYF. CDR3 sequence (DNA): TGTGCCATCAGTGAGGTTCTGACAGGCTCCTACGAGCAGTACTTC.

This chain's CDR3 is CASSPPVGRELYNEQFF. The CDR3 DNA is TGCGCCAGCAGCCCCCCGGTGGGGCGGGAGCTGTACAATGAGCAGTTCTTC. The gene calls are TRBV5-1 and TRBJ2-1, with 7 nucleotides matching TRBD2. Germline V lookup: CDR1 SGHRS, CDR2 YFSETQ. The CDR3 is 17 amino acids. V shed 4 bases, J shed 4 bases, and the junction held 14 bases outside the gene matches.

The chain joins TRBV9 to TRBJ2-1, with D hard to call. This CDR3 contains 14 residues. Germline V gene lookup returns CDR1 SGDLS and CDR2 YYNGEE. The ends were cut back, 0 bases at V and 5 bases at J, with 9 bases in the middle. The CDR3 reads CASSVGAMNNEQFF. CDR3 coding DNA: TGTGCCAGCAGCGTAGGGGCCATGAACAATGAGCAGTTCTTC.

In DNA form, the CDR3 reads TGCGCCAGCAGCCAAGAAGGGGGAACAGTAGCGAGAGAGACCCAGTACTTC. Its protein product is CASSQEGGTVARETQYF. The V gene is TRBV4-1, the J gene TRBJ2-5; D may be TRBD1 (6 bases). CDR1 is MGHRA and CDR2 is YSYEKL in the germline V gene. Trimming pared 0 bases from V and 4 bases from J, leaving 18 bases between. The CDR3 has 17 amino acids.